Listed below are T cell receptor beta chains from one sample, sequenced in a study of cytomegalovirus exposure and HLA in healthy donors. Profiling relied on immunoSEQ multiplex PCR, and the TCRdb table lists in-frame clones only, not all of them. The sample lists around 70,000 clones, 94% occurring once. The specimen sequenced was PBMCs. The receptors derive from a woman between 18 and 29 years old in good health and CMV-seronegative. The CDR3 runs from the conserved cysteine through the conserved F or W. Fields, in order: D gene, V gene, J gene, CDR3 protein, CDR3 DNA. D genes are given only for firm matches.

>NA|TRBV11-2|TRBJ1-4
CASTEPGWSEKLFF
TGTGCCAGCACCGAACCAGGGTGGAGTGAAAAACTGTTTTTT
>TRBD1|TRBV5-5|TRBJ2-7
CASSLVTGVLYEQYF
TGTGCCAGCAGCTTGGTGACAGGGGTCCTCTACGAGCAGTACTTC
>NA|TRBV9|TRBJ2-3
CASSVGQREDTQYF
TGTGCCAGCAGCGTGGGGCAGAGAGAGGATACGCAGTATTTT
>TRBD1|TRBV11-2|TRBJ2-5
CASRWTGTEETQYF
TGTGCCAGCAGATGGACCGGGACAGAAGAGACCCAGTACTTC
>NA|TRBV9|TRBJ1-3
CASSVGWGAGNTIYF
TGTGCCAGCAGCGTAGGGTGGGGGGCTGGAAACACCATATATTTT
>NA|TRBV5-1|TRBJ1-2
CASSLEGDYGYTF
TGCGCCAGCAGCTTGGAGGGGGACTATGGCTACACCTTC
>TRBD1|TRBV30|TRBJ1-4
CAWSVRDRGSEKLFF
TGTGCCTGGAGTGTACGGGACAGGGGAAGCGAAAAACTGTTTTTT
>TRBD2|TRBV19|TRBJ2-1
CASSTPGTSRHEQFF
TGTGCCAGTAGTACGCCCGGGACTAGTAGGCATGAGCAGTTCTTC
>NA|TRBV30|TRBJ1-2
CAWSARADGYTF
TGTGCCTGGAGTGCCAGGGCCGATGGCTACACCTTC
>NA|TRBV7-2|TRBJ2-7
CASSLAGSNYEQYF
TGTGCCAGCAGCTTAGCAGGGAGTAATTACGAGCAGTACTTC